The 8 T cell receptor beta chains presented below share a single source sample, sequenced in a study of a mutant IDH1 vaccine in newly diagnosed glioma (dated by TCRdb to the early 2020s). The library came from the immunoSEQ multiplex PCR assay. In its TCRdb copy, this immuneACCESS table keeps in-frame sequences only and misses some clones. Where compared with another copy, unresolved V genes explain less than half of these, and the others have no known cause. The sample table records 35,000 to 45,000 clones; roughly four fifths of these occur just once. The top ten hold about 4.6% of the sample. Per the publication, the time point label means: week 35, safety follow-up. Every vaccine dose consisted of 300 ug of a 20-mer mutant IDH1 peptide in Montanide, administered subcutaneously together with topical imiquimod. Their antigen targets remain unknown. The starting material was PBMCs, obtained from a glioma patient whose treatment included an IDH1 peptide vaccine. The source of these receptors is a woman aged 45-59 years with glioma.

This clone occurred once. J is TRBJ1-6 and V is TRBV5-1; D is uncertain. The germline gives CDR1 SGHRS, CDR2 YFSETQ. CDR3 length: 13 residues. Trimming left V 0 bases short and J 8 bases short, with 6 bases between. CDR3 residues: CASSLVPHSPLHF. DNA of the CDR3: TGCGCCAGCAGCTTGGTCCCTCATTCACCCCTCCACTTT.

This clone was found a few times. This sequence joins TRBV11-2 and TRBJ2-7; D unresolved. The ends were cut back, 0 bases at V and 3 bases at J, with 0 bases in the middle. Germline CDR1 SGHAT, CDR2 FQNNGV. The CDR3 extends over 11 amino acids. This chain's CDR3 is CASSLDYEQYF. The DNA for the CDR3 is TGTGCCAGCAGCTTAGACTACGAGCAGTACTTC.

The rearrangement joins TRBV5-4 to TRBJ2-1; D is perhaps TRBD2 (5 bases). Trimming cost V 0 bases and J 0 bases, with 7 bases left between them. The CDR3 length is 15 residues. Per germline, CDR1 SGHNT and CDR2 YYREEE (reference sequence). CDR3 nucleotide sequence: TGTGCCAGCAGCTTGGGACTATCCTCCTACAATGAGCAGTTCTTC. Its protein product is CASSLGLSSYNEQFF.

The table lists this clone with a count of one. The genes are TRBV5-1 and TRBJ2-3; the D call may be TRBD1 or TRBD2 (6 bases each). The CDR3 spans 14 residues. Germline V gene lookup returns CDR1 SGHRS and CDR2 YFSETQ. V was cut by 2 bases and J by 5 bases, with 12 bases left in between. The CDR3 coding sequence is TGCGCCAGCAGCTTCGGGGGCCGGGGAGATACGCAGTATTTT. Translated: CASSFGGRGDTQYF.

In this sample, this clone turned up a few times. The genes are TRBV5-4 and TRBJ2-7; D is possibly TRBD1 (5 bases). V gave up 4 bases and J gave up 6 bases, with 11 bases separating them. Germline CDR1 and CDR2: SGHNT and YYREEE (reference sequence). The CDR3 has 12 amino acids. CDR3 DNA: TGTGCCAGCAGCCCCAGGGTTGGCGAGCAGTACTTC. Its translation is CASSPRVGEQYF.

The genes are TRBV11-3 and TRBJ1-2; D not certain. Trimming took off 2 bases at V and 3 bases at J, with 10 bases between the two ends. The CDR3 is made up of 14 amino acids. Per the germline V gene, CDR1 is SGHNT and CDR2 is YENEEA. CDR3 residues: CASSLNTGDYGYTF. In nucleotides, the CDR3 is TGTGCCAGCAGCTTAAACACCGGGGACTATGGCTACACCTTC.

J is TRBJ1-3 and V is TRBV6-1, with a possible D match to TRBD1 (6 bases). The CDR3 totals 15 residues. The germline CDR1 and CDR2 sequences are MNHNS and SASEGT. Trimming stripped 11 bases from V and 0 bases from J, with 17 bases between. CDR3 loop: CAGGNGRGSGNTIYF. The CDR3 bases are TGTGCCGGGGGGAACGGCAGGGGCTCTGGAAACACCATATATTTT.

The V call is TRBV10-3, the J call TRBJ1-4; TRBD1 is a possible D gene (6 bases). Per germline, CDR1 ENHRY and CDR2 SYGVKD. Trimming took off 5 bases at V and 8 bases at J, with 18 bases between the two ends. This CDR3 spans 15 amino acids. In DNA form, the CDR3 reads TGTGCCATCAGTTTTTCCAGGGGATTAGGGGAAAAACTGTTTTTT. Translated, it gives CAISFSRGLGEKLFF.